Presented here are 15 T cell receptor beta chains from one specimen sequenced in a study of blood T cell repertoires in COVID-19. The assay was immunoSEQ multiplex PCR, and TCRdb's table has in-frame clones only and misses some. Altogether 250,000 to 300,000 clones are present, roughly 84% being singletons, with the ten largest covering roughly 3%. What was sequenced was peripheral blood. The source of these receptors is a woman aged 18 to 35 with acute or convalescent COVID-19.

This rearrangement joins TRBV6-2 or TRBV6-3 to TRBJ2-1; 11 bases are shared with TRBD2. The CDR3 spans 14 residues. Germline trimming cut 6 bases from V and 10 bases from J; bases unmatched to any gene: 8. Germline CDR1 reads MNHEY; CDR2 reads SVGEGT. CDR3 loop: CASSLLAGVGEQFF. The CDR3 region has the DNA TGTGCCAGCAGCCTACTAGCGGGAGTTGGCGAGCAGTTCTTC.

Concerning this clone itself: Other DNA sequences from this sample encode an identical CDR3 as well. This sequence joins TRBV19 and TRBJ1-3; D not resolved. Trimming removed 3 bases from V and 1 base from J, with 4 bases in between. Per the germline V gene, CDR1 is LNHDA and CDR2 is SQIVND (reference sequence). The CDR3 is made up of 13 amino acids. DNA for the CDR3: TGTGCCAGTAGTATCGTGTCTGGAAACACCATATATTTT. Protein sequence: CASSIVSGNTIYF.

V is TRBV7-9 and J is TRBJ2-1; 8 positions agree with TRBD2. The CDR3 extends over 19 amino acids. From germline, CDR1 is SEHNR and CDR2 FQNEAQ (reference sequence). V was clipped by 5 bases and J by 1 base; unmatched bases: 16. CDR3 amino acids: CASSPTQDATSGSYNEQFF. The CDR3, as DNA: TGTGCCAGCAGCCCTACTCAGGATGCCACTAGCGGTTCCTACAATGAGCAGTTCTTC. Full variable domain (missing parts from reference TRBV7-9 and TRBJ2-1): DTGVSQNPRHKITKRGQNVTFRCDPISEHNRLYWYRQTLGQGPEFLTYFQNEAQLEKSRLLSDRFSAERPKGSFSTLEIQRTEQGDSAMYLCASSPTQDATSGSYNEQFFGPGTRLTVL.

Written as DNA, the CDR3 is TGTGCCAGCAGTTACTTTTCTTTTCAGCCCCAGCATTTT. Translated: CASSYFSFQPQHF. This sequence joins TRBV6-2 or TRBV6-3 and TRBJ1-5; D not resolved. The CDR3 has 13 residues. Trimming shortened V by 1 base and J by 6 bases, and 7 bases separated the two germline ends. Looked up from germline, CDR1 is MNHEY and CDR2 is SVGEGT.

This clone was observed at least ten times. The chain employs TRBV6-4 and TRBJ2-1; 10 bases line up with TRBD2. The CDR3 is 15 residues long. The trim removed 2 bases at V and 8 bases at J, leaving 6 bases unmatched. Germline V gene lookup returns CDR1 MRHNA and CDR2 SNTAGT. The CDR3 nucleotides are TGTGCCAGCAGTGACAGGGCTAGCGGGGGAGATGAGCAGTTCTTC. Translated: CASSDRASGGDEQFF.

V and J are TRBV12-3 or TRBV12-4 and TRBJ1-4, with D unresolved. This CDR3 has 13 amino acids. Trimming cost V 3 bases and J 4 bases, with 6 bases left between them. CDR3 sequence: CASSLRINEKLFF. In nucleotides, the CDR3 is TGTGCCAGCAGTTTGAGAATTAATGAAAAACTGTTTTTT.

The chain couples TRBV5-4 to TRBJ2-1, with 8 bases matching TRBD2. Germline V gene sequence: CDR1 SGHNT, CDR2 YYREEE (reference sequence). Losses at the gene ends were 2 bases for V and 3 bases for J; bases not matched to a gene: 4. The CDR3 extends over 15 amino acids. DNA of the CDR3: TGTGCCAGCAGCTTAGCGGGAGTCGGCTACAATGAGCAGTTCTTC. This sequence encodes CASSLAGVGYNEQFF.

This rearrangement joins TRBV7-8 to TRBJ1-1; 10 nucleotides line up with TRBD1. Germline lookup yields CDR1 SGHVS and CDR2 FQNEAQ. V shed 10 bases and J 6 bases; nucleotides not matched to a gene: 17. The CDR3 runs to 16 residues. The CDR3 coding sequence is TGTGCCACATGGGGGACCGGGACAGGGGTATCGGCTGAAGCTTTCTTT. Amino acids: CATWGTGTGVSAEAFF.

This clone was counted only a few times. The gene calls are TRBV12-3 or TRBV12-4 and TRBJ1-1; maybe TRBD1 (6 bases). Trimming took 3 bases from V and 8 from J, leaving 10 bases between them. CDR3 length: 12 residues. DNA for the CDR3: TGTGCCAGCAGTTTTGGGGGCTTGGAAGCTTTCTTT. Protein: CASSFGGLEAFF.

The chain uses TRBV19 and TRBJ2-7; 12 positions match TRBD1. After removal of 11 bases from V and 0 bases from J, the junction contained 11 bases not matched to a gene. Germline values: CDR1 LNHDA, CDR2 SQIVND (reference sequence). The length of the CDR3 is 16 residues. CDR3 residues: CAASAQGQGASYEQYF. CDR3 in DNA: TGTGCCGCCTCCGCCCAGGGACAGGGGGCCTCCTACGAGCAGTACTTC.

V and J are TRBV6-4 and TRBJ2-3; 14 bases align to TRBD2. CDR1 is MRHNA, CDR2 SNTAGT, per germline. The CDR3 has 17 residues. With V trimmed by 6 bases and J by 3 bases, 8 bases remained unmatched. The CDR3 protein is CASSPGLAGVGTDTQYF. The CDR3 DNA reads as TGTGCCAGCAGCCCGGGACTAGCGGGAGTCGGAACAGATACGCAGTATTTT.

A word on this clone: This specimen includes other DNA sequences encoding the same CDR3. The chain uses TRBV7-9 and TRBJ1-2; 7 nucleotides align to TRBD1. The J segment lost 5 bases and the V segment lost 1 base, leaving 4 bases of the junction unmatched. The CDR3 runs to 14 residues. In germline, CDR1 is SEHNR, CDR2 FQNEAQ (reference sequence). CDR3 residues: CASSLVGDSYGYTF. The CDR3 region has the DNA TGTGCCAGCAGCTTAGTGGGGGACAGTTATGGCTACACCTTC. The entire variable domain, with the rest obtained from reference TRBV7-9 and TRBJ1-2, is as follows: DTGVSQNPRHKITKRGQNVTFRCDPISEHNRLYWYRQTLGQGPEFLTYFQNEAQLEKSRLLSDRFSAERPKGSFSTLEIQRTEQGDSAMYLCASSLVGDSYGYTFGSGTRLTVV.

This chain connects TRBV6-2 or TRBV6-3 to TRBJ2-7; weak D call: TRBD2 (5 bases). CDR3 size: 15 residues. The germline V and J ends were trimmed by 3 bases and 5 bases, with 17 bases remaining between them. The germline CDR1 and CDR2 sequences are MNHEY and SVGEGT. This CDR3 is CASSYTVGNIDEQYF. CDR3 DNA: TGTGCCAGCAGTTATACGGTCGGGAATATCGACGAGCAGTACTTC.

The chain is built from TRBV5-8 and TRBJ1-5; a possible D gene is TRBD1 (5 bases). The CDR3 runs to 15 residues. The germline CDR1 and CDR2 sequences are SGHTS and YDEGEE. V was pared by 0 bases and J by 4 bases, with 11 bases between. CDR3 sequence: CASSLGQIGNQPQHF. Here the CDR3 DNA reads TGTGCCAGCAGCTTGGGACAGATTGGAAATCAGCCCCAGCATTTT.

This sequence joins TRBV6-2 or TRBV6-3 and TRBJ2-2; TRBD2 matches 9 bases. Germline CDR1 reads MNHEY; CDR2 reads SVGEGT. The CDR3 spans 21 residues. The junction had 20 bases not matched to a gene; V was cut back by 2 bases and J by 4 bases. CDR3 loop: CASSYPKRASGKAVGTGELFF. The CDR3 DNA sequence: TGTGCCAGCAGTTACCCAAAGAGGGCTAGCGGGAAGGCCGTTGGCACCGGGGAGCTGTTTTTT.